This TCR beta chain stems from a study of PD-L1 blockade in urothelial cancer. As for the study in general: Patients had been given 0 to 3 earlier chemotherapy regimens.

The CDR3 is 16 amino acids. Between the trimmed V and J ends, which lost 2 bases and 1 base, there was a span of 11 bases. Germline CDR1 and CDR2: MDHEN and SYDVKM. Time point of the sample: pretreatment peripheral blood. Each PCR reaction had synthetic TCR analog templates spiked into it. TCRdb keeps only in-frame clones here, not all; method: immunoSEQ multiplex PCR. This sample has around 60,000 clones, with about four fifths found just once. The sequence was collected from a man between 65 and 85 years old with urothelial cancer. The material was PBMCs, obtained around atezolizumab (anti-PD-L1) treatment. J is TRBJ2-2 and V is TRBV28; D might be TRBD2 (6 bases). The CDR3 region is CASSLIGRRNTGELFF. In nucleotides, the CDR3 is TGTGCCAGCAGTTTAATCGGGAGAAGGAACACCGGGGAGCTGTTTTTT.